This TCR beta chain was sequenced during a study of T cell changes during pregnancy in multiple sclerosis. The germline V gene has CDR1 LNHDA and CDR2 SQIVND (reference sequence). J gave up 7 bases and V 2 bases, and 6 bases lay outside the gene matches. The CDR3 consists of 14 residues. Only in-frame clones appear in the TCRdb table, and some are missing; sequencing was by immunoSEQ multiplex PCR. This sample carries about 50,000 clones, approximately 92% of them seen once, and the ten largest clones take roughly 0.71%. The chain links TRBV19 to TRBJ1-1; 8 bases line up with TRBD1. The material sequenced was CD4+ T cells from peripheral blood mononuclear cells, taken in the third trimester of pregnancy. This TCR was sampled from a female donor with multiple sclerosis, enrolled in a pregnancy study. The CDR3 region has the DNA TGTGCCAGTAGTATAATGACAGGGGCGCATGAAGCTTTCTTT. Amino acid sequence: CASSIMTGAHEAFF.